This paragraph covers one TCR beta chain sequence. Its antigen has not been determined. No base quality values were provided; no much bigger clone lies one nucleotide off. This specimen belongs to a study of cytomegalovirus exposure and HLA in healthy donors (dated by TCRdb to about 2017). Describing the broader study: In an earlier analysis of under 750 of the donors, 276 Gb of sequence data and 120 million or so unique TCR beta sequences from about 179 million T cells were reported. An early release covering more than 500 HLA-typed donors comprised roughly 300 gigabases of sequencing data and around 80 million unique TCR sequences. Among the roughly 370 genotyped donors, approximately 81% belonged to the genetic ancestry cluster associated with self-reported Caucasian donors. The study aimed to test whether signatures of past pathogen exposure could be identified by cataloging public T cell receptors. The study used immunosequencing to profile the T cell repertoires of approximately 630 subjects and linked those repertoires to cytomegalovirus serostatus. In addition to the first cohort of approximately 670 subjects, a separate validation cohort of over 90 different subjects was used. High-throughput TCR immunosequencing, statistical association of individual TCRs with disease status, and machine learning were combined to predict cytomegalovirus infection status. In a later analysis, previously published TCR beta repertoires from 550 to 700 donors were re-analyzed and high-resolution HLA genotyping was added so that TCR occurrence patterns could be studied. In the later analysis, no new phenotypic data were used to find candidate immune exposures; instead, reliance was placed on TCR beta sequences and their occurrence across donors. To decide whether each TCR beta V gene segment behaved as functional or pseudogenic, an earlier analysis of approximately 590 of the donors relied on high-throughput TCR beta sequencing. Donor age, sex, ethnicity and CMV serostatus were compiled alongside the repertoire data. A later genetic analysis used genome-wide SNP genotypes for about three fifths of the 666 donors, treating that subset as a discovery cohort. Every repertoire in the discovery cohort had been generated on one and the same sequencing platform. HLA typing covered class I and class II loci at four-digit resolution. The number of typed donors differed by locus: about 620-640 for A, B, C, DRB1 and DQB1; 500 to 550 for DQA1; roughly 600 for DPA1; and about 470 for DPB1. About five DR-DQ haplotypes were treated as single units for association and clustering because of strong linkage in the cohort. On average, roughly 250,000 unique TCR beta nucleotide sequences were sequenced per donor among a few hundred genotyped donors of the cohort, with roughly 20% of those sequences being non-productive. Study-level results and caveats: In a later analysis, the rate of TCR association differed among HLA loci, with DRB1 alleles having the most associated TCRs and HLA-C alleles having the fewest. A further reported finding was that TCR beta sequences accurately predicted the HLA-A and HLA-B alleles for most subjects in the first cohort. The study gave a list of 150 to 200 TCR beta chains associated with cytomegalovirus. Strong co-occurrence of HLA alleles, especially DR and DQ, made assigning TCR associations to individual alleles difficult. Compared with equally common non-associated chains, HLA-associated TCR beta chains in a later analysis were more clonally expanded and had lower generation probabilities. In a later analysis, most CMV-associated TCR beta chains were found to appear HLA-restricted, with HLA associations seemingly driven largely by CMV exposure. Because counts were too low, 15 to 20 rarely observed V segments, including chromosome 9 orphons, were excluded from the earlier analysis of some 590 of the donors. The classifier was reported to diagnose cytomegalovirus status with high specificity and sensitivity in both the original and validation cohorts. The only immune exposure information available for the cohort was CMV serostatus. Because HLA typing was missing for some donors at each locus, association tests included only the typed subset. In a later genetic analysis, fewer N-insertions in productive TCRs were reported among donors in an Asian-associated ancestry cluster than the 666-donor mean. The sequencing pipeline was judged likely to have produced a cluster of highly shared sequence variants as a technical artifact. In a later analysis, some 18,000 TCR beta sequences were associated with specific HLA alleles at a false discovery rate of 0.05. Three of the identified cytomegalovirus-associated TCR beta chains were confirmed in vitro to be specific for cytomegalovirus antigens. Across donors, most TCR sequences were observed very rarely, whereas some public TCRs were present in many individuals. The authors suggested that the approach could potentially be generalized to other disease states and immunological phenotypes. Linkage disequilibrium might explain the correlated functional status among segregating V segments, but an unknown experimental factor could not be ruled out. In a later analysis, several top co-occurrence clusters were reported to appear linked to parvovirus B19, influenza, CMV and Epstein-Barr virus. This cohort had only TCR beta chains sequenced, and the lack of alpha or paired-chain data limited which features could be detected. Some IMGT-functional V segments, including TRBV6-2 and TRBV6-3, could not be told apart with the 87-base-pair reads, so those segments were excluded. Roughly uniform sequencing depth across donors was assumed in presence/absence analyses, although this assumption may not hold. In a later genetic analysis, a missense DCLRE1C variant was associated with V-gene and J-gene trimming of TCR beta chains, and the association was replicated in an independent cohort. In an earlier analysis of more than 500 of the donors, most TCR beta V segments appeared in productive rearrangements about 90% or about 30% of the time, broadly matching IMGT annotations.

Library preparation employed the immunoSEQ multiplex PCR assay. For the multiplex PCR, a mixture combining 60 forward primers for TCR Vbeta segments and 13 reverse primers for TCR Jbeta segments was used. The CDR3 region of rearranged TCR beta genes was amplified from genomic DNA with a multiplex PCR assay. The Illumina HiSeq System was used to sequence the amplified TCR beta libraries as 87-base-pair reads. Concerning the study's data processing: In a later analysis, roughly 80 million unique TCR beta chains were counted across the approximately 640 repertoires, and approximately 11 million of these chains were shared by at least two donors. A nearest-neighbor algorithm error-corrected the raw reads and collapsed the reads into unique sequences, merging closely related sequences to remove PCR and sequencing errors. To assign V, D and J gene segments, CDR3 sequences were aligned to IMGT reference sequences. For a sequence to be retained, at least a six-nucleotide match to both a V gene segment and a J gene segment was required. Rearrangements were classified as productive when the CDR3 lacked stop codons and remained in frame with V and J, and all other rearrangements were classified as non-productive. CDR3 was defined by IMGT convention, running from the second conserved V-encoded cysteine to the conserved J-encoded phenylalanine. In an earlier analysis of 500 to 650 of the donors, sequences lacking an unambiguous match to a single V gene segment were excluded. In an earlier analysis of 500 to 750 of the donors, V segments were called functional above 56.7% productive rearrangements and were called segregating when the between-donor standard deviation exceeded 5%. A statistical classification framework was developed to diagnose cytomegalovirus status using the catalog of TCR beta chain sequences. In a later analysis, V and J genes were assigned by comparing TCR nucleotide sequences against IMGT/GENE-DB human TR gene sequences. In a later analysis, CDR3 sequences and most-parsimonious VDJ recombination scenarios were assigned using the TCRdist pipeline. A later analysis defined each TCR beta chain by its CDR3 amino acid sequence plus V-gene family, and excluded reads lacking a unique V-gene family. A later analysis removed roughly 590 highly shared, low-generation-probability nucleotide sequences to deal with suspected cross-contamination and a sequencing artifact. For each public chain, a later analysis derived a clonal expansion index from normalized ranks of inferred template counts within each repertoire. In a later analysis, generation probabilities were computed using a VDJ recombination model fitted to out-of-frame rearrangements, and the results were checked against IGoR. Hypergeometric tests were used in a later analysis to score TCR-TCR, TCR-HLA and TCR-CMV co-occurrence, with a repertoire-size bias correction applied to the TCR pairs. A later analysis estimated false discovery rates by permuting HLA or CMV assignments 20 times. In a later analysis, co-occurring TCRs were grouped using DBSCAN, with TCRdist sequence similarity added in when clustering inside HLA-allele-positive subsets. Co-occurrence clustering excluded repertoires with fewer than 30,000 or more than 120,000 public chains, plus five with anomalous nucleotide sharing. As stored in TCRdb, this immuneACCESS dataset retains in-frame rearrangements with V and J assigned. A fraction of the clones does not appear; measured against another copy, unresolved V genes explain less than half of the discrepancy, and the remainder lacks a known reason. Clone size and the V and J calls come from that table; the DNA yielded D and trimming. In all, the sample holds 95,000 to 150,000 clones, and about three quarters of those were seen once. The top ten constitute around 1% of the sample.

The cohort consisted of 650 to 850 healthy bone marrow donors. At the time of sampling, all cohort members were nominally healthy, though unrecorded immune exposures were likely present. The donor tested CMV seronegative, placing the donor among the 350 or so seronegative members of the cohort. Each donor provided a peripheral blood sample, and peripheral blood mononuclear cells were used for TCR beta sequencing. The Qiagen DNeasy Blood Extraction Kit was used to extract genomic DNA from the blood cell samples. From a lookup of the germline V gene, CDR1 and CDR2 are SNHLY and FYNNEI. The CDR3 runs 13 amino acids, cysteine and phenylalanine included. Only the CDR3 part of the read is kept: 39 bases, read in frame from the first base.

This chain joins TRBV2 to TRBJ2-5, and 8 junction bases match TRBD1. TRBJ2-7 explains the end of the DNA better; the J call may be wrong. This receptor was taken from a woman between 25 and 40 years old in good health and CMV-seronegative. The sequenced sample consisted of PBMCs. This receptor has the CDR3 CARSSQGASEQYF. The DNA sequence is TGTGCCCGTTCGTCCCAGGGGGCGAGCGAGCAGTACTTC.